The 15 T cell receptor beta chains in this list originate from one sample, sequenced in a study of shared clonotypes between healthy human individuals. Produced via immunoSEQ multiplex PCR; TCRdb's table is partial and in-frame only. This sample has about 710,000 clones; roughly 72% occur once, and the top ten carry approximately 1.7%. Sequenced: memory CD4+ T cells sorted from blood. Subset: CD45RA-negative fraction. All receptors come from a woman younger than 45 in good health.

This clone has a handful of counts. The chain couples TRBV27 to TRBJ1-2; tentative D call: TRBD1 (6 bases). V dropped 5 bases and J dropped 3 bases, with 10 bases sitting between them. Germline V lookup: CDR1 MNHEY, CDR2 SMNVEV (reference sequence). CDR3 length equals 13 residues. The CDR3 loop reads CASSGQNDYGYTF. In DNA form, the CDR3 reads TGTGCCAGCAGTGGACAGAACGACTATGGCTACACCTTC.

Here the CDR3 reads CASSLLGGLGVDEQFF. CDR3 bases: TGCGCCAGCAGCTTGTTAGGCGGACTAGGTGTGGATGAGCAGTTCTTC. The chain links TRBV5-1 to TRBJ2-1; TRBD2 matches 7 bases. The CDR3 contains 16 residues. With 1 base clipped from V and 8 bases from J, the junction kept 12 bases outside the gene matches. Germline assignment: CDR1 SGHRS and CDR2 YFSETQ.

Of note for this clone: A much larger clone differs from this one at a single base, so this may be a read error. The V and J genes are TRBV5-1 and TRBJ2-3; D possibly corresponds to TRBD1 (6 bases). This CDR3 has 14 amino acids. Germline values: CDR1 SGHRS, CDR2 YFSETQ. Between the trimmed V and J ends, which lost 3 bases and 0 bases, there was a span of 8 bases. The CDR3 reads CASSSGQSTDTQYF. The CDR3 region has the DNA TGCGCCAGCAGCTCCGGACAGAGCACAGATACGCAGTATTTT. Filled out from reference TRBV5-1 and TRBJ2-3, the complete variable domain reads KAGVTQTPRYLIKTRGQQVTLSCSPISGHRSVSWYQQTPGQGLQFLFEYFSETQRNKGNFPGRFSGRQFSNSRSEMNVSTLELGDSALYLCASSSGQSTDTQYFGPGTRLTVL.

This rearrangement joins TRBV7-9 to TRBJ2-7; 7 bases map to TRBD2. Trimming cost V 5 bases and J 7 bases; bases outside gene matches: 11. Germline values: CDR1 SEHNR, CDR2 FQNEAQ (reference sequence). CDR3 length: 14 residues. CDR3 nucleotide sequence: TGTGCCAGCAGCCCGGGGGAGGGCCATTTTGAGCAGTACTTC. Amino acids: CASSPGEGHFEQYF.

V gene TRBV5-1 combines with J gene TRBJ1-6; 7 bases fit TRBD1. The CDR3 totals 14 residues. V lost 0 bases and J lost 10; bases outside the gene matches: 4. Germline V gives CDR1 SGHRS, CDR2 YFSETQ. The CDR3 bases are TGCGCCAGCAGCTTGGAAACAGGGGTCTCACCCCTCCACTTT. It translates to CASSLETGVSPLHF.

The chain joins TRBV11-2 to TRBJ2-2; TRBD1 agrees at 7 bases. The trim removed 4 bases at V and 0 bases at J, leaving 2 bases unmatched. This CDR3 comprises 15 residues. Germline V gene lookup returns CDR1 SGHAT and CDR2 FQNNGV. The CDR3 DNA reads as TGTGCCAGCAGCTGGGGGACAGCGAACACCGGGGAGCTGTTTTTT. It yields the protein CASSWGTANTGELFF.

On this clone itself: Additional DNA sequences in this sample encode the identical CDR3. The CDR3 coding sequence is TGTGCCAGCAGTTTAAGTCAGGTGGAAGCTTTCTTT. It encodes CASSLSQVEAFF. This chain connects TRBV28 to TRBJ1-1; D not resolved. Trimming left V 2 bases short and J 8 bases short, with 9 bases between. CDR1 and CDR2 from the germline V gene are MDHEN and SYDVKM. The CDR3 is made up of 12 amino acids.

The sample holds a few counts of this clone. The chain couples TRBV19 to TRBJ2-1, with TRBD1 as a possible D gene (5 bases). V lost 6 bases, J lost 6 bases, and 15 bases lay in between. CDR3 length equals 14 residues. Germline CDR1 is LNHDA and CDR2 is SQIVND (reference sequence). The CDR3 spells CASSGWGPGNEQFF. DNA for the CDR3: TGTGCCAGTAGCGGGTGGGGCCCTGGCAATGAGCAGTTCTTC.

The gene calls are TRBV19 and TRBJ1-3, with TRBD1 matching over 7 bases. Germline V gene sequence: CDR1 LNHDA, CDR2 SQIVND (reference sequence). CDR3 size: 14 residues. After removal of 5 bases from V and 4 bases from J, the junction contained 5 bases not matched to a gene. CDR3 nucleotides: TGTGCCAGTAGTGCTACAGGGGAGGGAAACACCATATATTTT. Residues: CASSATGEGNTIYF.

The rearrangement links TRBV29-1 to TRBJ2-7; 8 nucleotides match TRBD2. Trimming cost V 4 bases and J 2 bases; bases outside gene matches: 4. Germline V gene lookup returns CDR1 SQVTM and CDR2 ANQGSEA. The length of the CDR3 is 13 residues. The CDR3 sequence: CSVGNGRAYEQYF. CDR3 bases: TGCAGCGTTGGGAACGGGAGGGCCTACGAGCAGTACTTC.

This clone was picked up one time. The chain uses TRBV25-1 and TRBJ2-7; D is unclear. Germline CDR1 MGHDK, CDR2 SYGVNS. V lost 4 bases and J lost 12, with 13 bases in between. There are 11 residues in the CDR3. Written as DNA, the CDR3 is TGTGCCAGCAGTGGAGATACAAAACGGTACTTC. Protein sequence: CASSGDTKRYF.

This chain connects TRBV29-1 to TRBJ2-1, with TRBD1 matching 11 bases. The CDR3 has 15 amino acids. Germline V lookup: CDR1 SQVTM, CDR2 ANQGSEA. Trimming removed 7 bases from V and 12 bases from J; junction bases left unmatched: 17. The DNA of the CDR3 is TGCAGCGCCGCCGAAGGGACAGGGGGGACAATTGGGCAGTTCTTC. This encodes CSAAEGTGGTIGQFF.

In nucleotides, the CDR3 is TGTGCCAGCGGTAGTTGGCTCGGGGAGCTGTTTTTT. Its protein is CASGSWLGELFF. This chain connects TRBV25-1 to TRBJ2-2, with no clear D. In germline, CDR1 is MGHDK, CDR2 SYGVNS. CDR3 length: 12 residues. V was shortened by 8 bases and J by 7 bases, with 11 bases between the two germline ends.

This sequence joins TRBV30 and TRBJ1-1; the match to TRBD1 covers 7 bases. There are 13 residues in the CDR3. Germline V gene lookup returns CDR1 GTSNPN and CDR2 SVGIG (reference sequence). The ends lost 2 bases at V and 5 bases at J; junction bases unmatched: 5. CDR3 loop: CAWSPQGKTEAFF. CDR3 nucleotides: TGTGCCTGGAGTCCACAGGGGAAAACTGAAGCTTTCTTT.

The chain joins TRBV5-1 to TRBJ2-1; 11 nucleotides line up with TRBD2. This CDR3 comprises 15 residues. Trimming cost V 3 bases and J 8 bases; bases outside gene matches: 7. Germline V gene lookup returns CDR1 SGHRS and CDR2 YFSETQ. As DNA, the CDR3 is TGCGCCAGCAGCTCAGCTAGCGGGAGGAGGGATGAGCAGTTCTTC. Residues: CASSSASGRRDEQFF.